This T cell receptor beta chain was found in a study of blood T cells in healthy people across ages (dated by TCRdb to between 2015 and 2017). Describing the broader study: Template switching captured roughly one uniquely barcoded TCR beta cDNA molecule per two T cells in model experiments. The study measured age-related changes in TCR beta repertoire diversity using deep sequencing normalized with unique cDNA molecular identifiers. Donors were grouped into four age groups: young (average 16 years), middle-aged (roughly 38), aged (roughly 62) and long-lived (about 89). To avoid experimental bias, donors of different ages were randomly spread across the sequencing lanes. The study analyzed two additional independent replicas of 1 million unique cDNA reads from the same blood draw for two donors, one aged 18 to 29 and one aged 80 or older. What the research found in general, with its limitations: Because the CMV infection status of the donors was unknown, age-related changes in expanded clonotypes may potentially have been confounded. Since profiling was done on bulk unsorted PBMCs, naive and antigen-experienced compartments could not be conclusively compared. Observed TCR beta diversity per million T cells fell roughly linearly with age, and a significant reduction was already apparent by age approximately 41. A strong correlation was found between observed TCR beta diversity and the percentage of naive T cells measured by flow cytometry. Estimates of total diversity from one million sequenced T cells were regarded as lower bounds and underestimates. The long-lived group showed more naive CD4+ T cells, fewer expanded clones and increased TCR diversity than the aged group, suggesting age selection.

Libraries were constructed by 5' RACE. Sequenced on an Illumina HiSeq 2500. The second PCR ran for about 6 to 12 cycles and used a J-beta primer mix along with a sample-barcoded 5' primer. Each TCR beta cDNA molecule received a unique molecular identifier from a template-switch 5' adaptor carrying 12 random nucleotides. Each sample yielded at least 2.5 million CDR3-containing paired-end reads. All of the RNA was converted into first-strand cDNA using the Mint cDNA synthesis kit, with a TRBC-specific oligonucleotide serving as the primer. After uracil-DNA glycosylase treatment, a first 18-cycle PCR used universal primers M1SS and BC2_uni_R on all cDNA. As for the authors' bioinformatics: For normalization, 1 million high-quality reads were randomly selected from each sample, with every read carrying a distinct molecular identifier. Reads sharing molecular identifiers were discarded rather than binned into consensus sequences. CDR3 identification, clonotype clustering and error correction used MiTCR with a Q25 quality threshold and the strictest error-elimination algorithm. Lower-bound total TCR beta diversity was estimated with a nonparametric unseen species model using Euler transformation. The public reads were quality trimmed at Q25 with fastp and then assembled into clones with MiXCR by TCRdb, keeping productive beta chains. When rows share a CDR3 protein, they turn into one entry using the most common DNA and genes. Clone size and V and J calls follow TCRdb, not the original study. Across this sample there are about 2 million distinct CDR3 sequences, with around 48% seen only once. Together, the top ten hold approximately 2.1% of the sample.

This clonotype showed up just a few times. Its antigen is unknown. No much larger clonotype is one base removed from it; base qualities were not supplied. Systemically healthy Caucasian individuals from Russia, over 30 in total and aged 6 to 90 years, were included as donors. Each donor gave ten milliliters of peripheral blood, collected into EDTA-treated Vacutainer tubes. Ficoll-Paque density-gradient centrifugation was used to isolate PBMCs, with at least 6 million per sample. Trizol reagent was used to extract total RNA from the PBMCs, yielding at least 5.5 micrograms per sample. Naive CD45RAhigh/CD27high T cell percentages were measured by flow cytometry on a PBMC aliquot from every donor. CDR1 and CDR2 are drawn from the germline V gene (reference sequence): DFQATT, SNEGSKA. From its cysteine to its phenylalanine, the CDR3 spans 12 amino acids. Of the read, only the CDR3 DNA is kept; its 36 bases are in frame from base 1. Relative to germline, V is missing 5 bases and J is missing 7 bases, with 4 bases of the junction outside any gene match.

Recombination connected TRBV20-1 to TRBJ2-1; 8 bases in the junction line up with TRBD1. Sample: blood. The receptor comes from a middle-aged woman in good health. The sequence in DNA is TGCAGTGCTGGGAGACAGGGGAATGAGCAGTTCTTC. It translates to CSAGRQGNEQFF.